In its sample, the clone carrying this T cell receptor beta chain was seen many times. The antigen is undetermined. MiXCR, applied by TCRdb to the 5' RACE reads, yields one record per CDR3 protein. The data contain around 450,000 distinct CDR3 sequences, 20% of them singletons. This sample was taken from a study of T-cell memory formation after mild COVID-19. The germline V gene encodes CDR1 SGHVS and CDR2 FQNEAQ. CDR3 length: 17 amino acids. V shed 5 bases, J shed 2 bases, and the junction held 8 bases outside the gene matches. Overall study results and limits: A balance of CD4 and CD8 characterized clones contracting day 15 to 85, whereas later expanders leaned CD4+. Nothing confirmed that second-wave clones peaking on day 37 were specific for SARS-CoV-2. The pre-infection memory compartment contained some responding clones, suggesting cross-reactive memory joined.

The TCR comes from an adult woman who had mild COVID-19 (a few samples of this study predate the infection). Cell type and time point are not known. The material sequenced was PBMCs or a T cell subset sorted from them (not recorded which). The V and J genes are TRBV7-8 and TRBJ2-5; 13 bases align to TRBD2. As DNA, the CDR3 is TGTGCCAGCAGCGCCGGGACTAGCGGGGAATTACAAGAGACCCAGTACTTC. Amino acid sequence: CASSAGTSGELQETQYF.